These 10 T cell receptor beta chains share one sample of origin, sequenced in a study of shared clonotypes between healthy human individuals. Repertoires were generated with immunoSEQ multiplex PCR, while TCRdb's copy carries only in-frame clones and drops some. The sample yields 780,000 or so clones, approximately 77% seen once. The source material was memory CD4+ T cells sorted from blood. Indicated subset: CD45RA-negative fraction. The receptor source for this set is a woman aged 30 to 39 in good health.

The rearrangement joins TRBV27 to TRBJ2-7, with D unresolved. Looked up from germline, CDR1 is MNHEY and CDR2 is SMNVEV (reference sequence). V shed 6 bases and J shed 1 base, with 16 bases lying between them. The CDR3 loop spans 15 amino acids. CDR3 protein: CASSQIGLGSYEQYF. The CDR3 nucleotides read TGTGCCAGCAGCCAGATTGGCTTAGGGTCCTACGAGCAGTACTTC.

This sequence joins TRBV2 and TRBJ2-7; D remains unclear. The CDR3 spans 12 residues. Trimming stripped 2 bases from V and 3 bases from J, with 5 bases between. The V gene's germline CDR1 is SNHLY and CDR2 FYNNEI. As DNA, the CDR3 is TGTGCCAGCAGTGAAATGGGCTACGAGCAGTACTTC. It yields the protein CASSEMGYEQYF. Supplemented by reference TRBV2 and TRBJ2-7, the full variable domain reads EPEVTQTPSHQVTQMGQEVILRCVPISNHLYFYWYRQILGQKVEFLVSFYNNEISEKSEIFDDQFSVERPDGSNFTLKIRSTKLEDSAMYFCASSEMGYEQYFGPGTRLTVT.

CDR3 sequence: CSVGDPENTIYF. Here the CDR3 DNA reads TGCAGCGTTGGTGACCCCGAAAACACCATATATTTT. The rearrangement uses TRBV29-1 and TRBJ1-3, with D uncertain. Germline loops: CDR1 SQVTM, CDR2 ANQGSEA. CDR3 size: 12 residues. V lost 4 bases and J lost 6, with 10 bases in between.

The gene calls are TRBV20-1 and TRBJ1-5; D is unclear. Deletions cut 3 bases from V and 7 bases from J, with 7 bases between. Germline V gene sequence: CDR1 DFQATT, CDR2 SNEGSKA (reference sequence). This CDR3 is 11 amino acids long. This CDR3 reads CSASEDQPQHF. The CDR3 DNA reads as TGCAGTGCTAGCGAGGACCAGCCCCAGCATTTT.

CDR3 sequence (DNA): TGCAGCGTTGAGTCTCTAATCCAAGAGACCCAGTACTTC. Translating it yields CSVESLIQETQYF. V is TRBV29-1 and J is TRBJ2-5; D gene unclear. V gave up 3 bases and J gave up 1 base, with 9 bases separating them. CDR3 size: 13 residues. Per the germline V gene, CDR1 is SQVTM and CDR2 is ANQGSEA.

The sample holds many counts of this clone. In nucleotides, the CDR3 is TGTGCCAGTAGTATATCCATTGAGGGGTCAGATACGCAGTATTTT. Amino acids: CASSISIEGSDTQYF. The chain uses TRBV19 and TRBJ2-3; D could derive from TRBD1 or TRBD2 (5 bases each). CDR3 length: 15 residues. The germline CDR1 and CDR2 sequences are LNHDA and SQIVND (reference sequence). Between the trimmed V and J ends, which lost 2 bases and 4 bases, there was a span of 13 bases.

This sequence joins TRBV5-8 and TRBJ2-5; tentative D call: TRBD1 (8 bases). Trimming took off 4 bases at V and 4 bases at J, with 17 bases between the two ends. CDR3 length: 15 residues. CDR1 is SGHTS and CDR2 is YDEGEE in the germline V gene. CDR3 amino acids: CASSRQTGEGETQYF. CDR3 DNA sequence: TGTGCCAGCAGCCGACAGACAGGGGAGGGAGAGACCCAGTACTTC.

The chain couples TRBV7-2 to TRBJ1-1, with D perhaps matching TRBD1 (5 bases). Germline V CDR1 and CDR2: SGHTA, FQGNSA. V dropped 2 bases and J dropped 8 bases, with 15 bases sitting between them. This CDR3 has 14 residues. CDR3 amino acids: CASSLMGPLKEAFF. For the CDR3, the DNA is TGTGCCAGCAGCTTAATGGGACCCCTCAAGGAAGCTTTCTTT.

This chain uses TRBV7-2 with TRBJ1-1; D unclear. CDR3 length: 15 residues. Germline CDR1 SGHTA, CDR2 FQGNSA. Trimming took 5 bases from V and 1 from J, leaving 14 bases between them. The CDR3 coding sequence is TGTGCCAGCAGCCCGGCAGACCGGGGGAACACTGAAGCTTTCTTT. Translated: CASSPADRGNTEAFF.

The rearrangement joins TRBV6-6 to TRBJ1-1, with D uncertain. There are 16 residues in the CDR3. The V and J ends lost 7 bases and 6 bases respectively, with 24 bases between them. Germline CDR1 is MNHNY and CDR2 is SVGAGI (reference sequence). The CDR3 reads CASTPTRAHTNPEAFF. CDR3 nucleotide sequence: TGTGCCAGCACCCCCACTCGGGCACACACCAACCCTGAAGCTTTCTTT.